The 5 T cell receptor beta chains presented below share a single source sample, sequenced in a study of cytomegalovirus exposure and HLA in healthy donors. It was with 60 Vbeta and 13 Jbeta primers that the PCR ran. Some clones are missing from TCRdb's copy, which holds only in-frame ones; the method was immunoSEQ multiplex PCR. This table holds some 180,000 clones, around four fifths found once. Sequenced sample: PBMCs. The receptors shown here come from a man aged 18 to 35 in good health and CMV-seronegative.

This clone has only a few counts. The chain links TRBV9 to TRBJ2-5; TRBD2 agrees at 10 bases. This CDR3 is 15 amino acids long. CDR1 and CDR2 (germline): SGDLS, YYNGEE. Trimming removed 4 bases from V and 5 bases from J; junction bases left unmatched: 8. This CDR3 reads CASSRAGTSDETQYF. DNA of the CDR3: TGTGCCAGCAGCAGAGCCGGGACTAGCGATGAGACCCAGTACTTC.

The chain links TRBV5-6 to TRBJ1-6, with D perhaps matching TRBD1 (5 bases). The CDR3 has 14 amino acids. Trimming pared 0 bases from V and 7 bases from J, leaving 8 bases between. The germline V gene has CDR1 SGHDT and CDR2 YYEEEE. CDR3 sequence (DNA): TGTGCCAGCAGCTTGGTCAGGGTCAATTCACCCCTCCACTTT. Translated: CASSLVRVNSPLHF.

The chain employs TRBV29-1 and TRBJ2-1, with D possibly matching TRBD1 (5 bases). This CDR3 is built from 15 residues. CDR1 is SQVTM, CDR2 ANQGSEA, per germline. V lost 7 bases and J lost 6, with 22 bases in between. DNA of the CDR3: TGCAGCGCATTAAAAGGGGCCCCCCGTCCCAATGAGCAGTTCTTC. This sequence encodes CSALKGAPRPNEQFF.

The CDR3: CASILPSRGTAFQETQYF. The CDR3 DNA sequence: TGTGCCAGCATCTTACCCTCTAGGGGGACAGCTTTCCAAGAGACCCAGTACTTC. The J gene is TRBJ2-5, the V gene TRBV27, with 7 bases matching TRBD1. V gave up 7 bases and J gave up 1 base; unmatched junction bases: 18. Germline CDR1 and CDR2: MNHEY and SMNVEV (reference sequence). This CDR3 has 18 residues.

This sequence joins TRBV27 and TRBJ2-1, with 8 bases that match TRBD2. The CDR3 has 16 amino acids. CDR1 is MNHEY, CDR2 SMNVEV, per germline (reference sequence). V gave up 4 bases and J gave up 6 bases; unmatched junction bases: 11. This CDR3 is CASSSAKAGVSNEQFF. DNA for the CDR3: TGTGCCAGCAGTTCGGCGAAAGCGGGAGTTAGCAATGAGCAGTTCTTC.